The next 26 T cell receptor beta chains were all read from a single sample in a study of blood T cell repertoires in COVID-19. TCRdb's copy holds only in-frame clones and misses some; the assay was immunoSEQ multiplex PCR. This sample has about 160,000 clones, with 82% found just once. Specimen: peripheral blood. Receptor source: a woman in her 40s with COVID-19, enrolled during active disease.

The V call is TRBV5-1, the J call TRBJ1-2, with D perhaps matching TRBD1 (5 bases). The CDR3 has 14 amino acids. The germline V gene encodes CDR1 SGHRS and CDR2 YFSETQ. With 0 bases removed from V and 4 bases from J, the gap between germline ends came to 10 bases. The CDR3 coding sequence is TGCGCCAGCAGCTTGGGCGGGGGGGTCTATGGCTACACCTTC. It encodes CASSLGGGVYGYTF.

This clone was seen a few times. The genes are TRBV30 and TRBJ1-2; D gene ambiguous. Germline values: CDR1 GTSNPN, CDR2 SVGIG (reference sequence). The V gene lost 5 bases and the J gene lost 0 bases, with 10 bases spanning the gap. The CDR3 is 13 residues long. CDR3 loop: CAWGDGANYGYTF. CDR3 nucleotide sequence: TGTGCCTGGGGCGACGGAGCTAACTATGGCTACACCTTC. The variable domain in full, completed from reference TRBV30 and TRBJ1-2, reads SQTIHQWPATLVQPVGSPLSLECTVEGTSNPNLYWYRQAAGRGLQLLFYSVGIGQISSEVPQNLSASRPQDRQFILSSKKLLLSDSGFYLCAWGDGANYGYTFGSGTRLTVV.

The chain uses TRBV29-1 and TRBJ2-5, with 7 bases that match TRBD1. CDR3 length: 12 amino acids. CDR1 and CDR2 (germline): SQVTM, ANQGSEA. V lost 3 bases, J lost 2 bases, and 0 bases stayed unmatched. CDR3 loop: CSVETGQETQYF. The CDR3 nucleotides are TGCAGCGTTGAGACAGGGCAAGAGACCCAGTACTTC. Together with reference TRBV29-1 and TRBJ2-5, the CDR3 gives the full variable domain: SAVISQKPSRDICQRGTSLTIQCQVDSQVTMMFWYRQQPGQSLTLIATANQGSEATYESGFVIDKFPISRPNLTFSTLTVSNMSPEDSSIYLCSVETGQETQYFGPGTRLLVL.

The chain has TRBV7-3 and TRBJ1-3; 7 bases are a match to TRBD1. CDR3 length equals 13 residues. From germline, CDR1 is SGHTA and CDR2 FQGTGA. Trimming at V came to 5 bases and at J to 4 bases, leaving 2 bases not matched to a gene. Here the CDR3 reads CASSRGLGNTIYF. CDR3 nucleotide sequence: TGTGCCAGCAGCAGGGGGCTAGGAAACACCATATATTTT. Looking up the rest from reference TRBV7-3 and TRBJ1-3 gives the full variable domain: GAGVSQTPSNKVTEKGKYVELRCDPISGHTALYWYRQSLGQGPEFLIYFQGTGAADDSGLPNDRFFAVRPEGSVSTLKIQRTERGDSAVYLCASSRGLGNTIYFGEGSWLTVV.

The rearrangement uses TRBV29-1 and TRBJ2-7, with a possible D match to TRBD2 (6 bases). Between the trimmed V and J ends, which lost 6 bases and 2 bases, there was a span of 17 bases. The CDR3 loop spans 14 amino acids. Germline CDR1 reads SQVTM; CDR2 reads ANQGSEA. CDR3 loop: CSVATGTGAYEQYF. The CDR3 DNA follows: TGCAGCGTGGCAACCGGGACGGGGGCCTACGAGCAGTACTTC.

The chain carries TRBV7-3 and TRBJ2-3, with 10 bases matching TRBD2. V lost 6 bases to trimming and J lost 2 bases; unmatched junction nucleotides: 5. The CDR3 covers 15 residues. Germline CDR1 is SGHTA and CDR2 is FQGTGA. CDR3 in DNA: TGTGCCAGCAGGCGGACTAGCGGAAACACAGATACGCAGTATTTT. Amino acids: CASRRTSGNTDTQYF.

V usage is TRBV19 and J usage is TRBJ2-1, with 11 bases lining up with TRBD2. CDR3 length: 19 residues. Germline V CDR1 and CDR2: LNHDA, SQIVND (reference sequence). The J segment lost 1 base and the V segment lost 4 bases, leaving 12 bases of the junction unmatched. The CDR3 protein is CASSKRLAGYERSYNEQFF. In nucleotides, the CDR3 is TGTGCCAGTAGTAAAAGACTAGCGGGATATGAAAGGTCCTACAATGAGCAGTTCTTC.

This chain uses TRBV19 with TRBJ2-7; tentative D call: TRBD1 (6 bases). The V gene's germline CDR1 is LNHDA and CDR2 SQIVND (reference sequence). V was cut by 6 bases and J by 5 bases, with 11 bases left in between. The CDR3 is 12 residues long. The CDR3 DNA reads TGTGCCAGTAGCTCCTACAGGGACGAGCAGTACTTC. It specifies CASSSYRDEQYF.

This clone turned up a few times. V gene TRBV2 combines with J gene TRBJ1-5; 7 nucleotides match TRBD1. CDR1 is SNHLY and CDR2 is FYNNEI in the germline V gene. The CDR3 loop spans 17 amino acids. The V and J ends lost 5 bases and 1 base, in that order; junction bases with no gene match: 11. The CDR3: CASSWGQLLGSNQPQHF. Here the CDR3 DNA reads TGTGCCAGCAGTTGGGGACAGCTACTCGGGAGCAATCAGCCCCAGCATTTT.

V usage is TRBV5-1 and J usage is TRBJ1-4; the match to TRBD1 covers 7 bases. After removal of 0 bases from V and 8 bases from J, the junction contained 4 bases not matched to a gene. This CDR3 has 14 residues. Germline CDR1 reads SGHRS; CDR2 reads YFSETQ. CDR3 sequence: CASSLEGASEKLFF. The CDR3 nucleotides are TGCGCCAGCAGCTTGGAGGGGGCGTCAGAAAAACTGTTTTTT.

The chain has TRBV4-1 and TRBJ2-6; maybe TRBD1 (6 bases). This CDR3 is built from 17 residues. V was shortened by 0 bases and J by 4 bases, with 13 bases between the two germline ends. The germline gives CDR1 MGHRA, CDR2 YSYEKL. The CDR3 nucleotides are TGCGCCAGCAGCCAAGACCACACAGGGTTCGGGGCCAACGTCCTGACTTTC. This encodes CASSQDHTGFGANVLTF.

The chain couples TRBV18 to TRBJ2-1; TRBD2 agrees at 9 bases. The CDR3 sequence is 14 residues long. Germline CDR1 and CDR2: KGHSH and LQKENI. The junction had 7 bases not matched to a gene; V was cut back by 5 bases and J by 8 bases. In DNA form, the CDR3 reads TGTGCCAGCTCAGCGGGACTAGCTAACGATGAGCAGTTCTTC. It yields the protein CASSAGLANDEQFF.

The chain uses TRBV12-3 or TRBV12-4 and TRBJ2-5; no reliable D call. The CDR3 spans 13 residues. With 5 bases removed from V and 2 bases from J, the gap between germline ends came to 9 bases. The CDR3 nucleotides read TGTGCCAGCAGTCTCCCCAGTCAAGAGACCCAGTACTTC. Its translation is CASSLPSQETQYF.

The chain couples TRBV28 to TRBJ2-1; 7 positions match TRBD2. This CDR3 region has 15 residues. J was trimmed by 6 bases and V by 5 bases; bases with no gene match: 10. Germline CDR1 is MDHEN and CDR2 is SYDVKM. The CDR3 spells CASSAGVRLRNEQFF. CDR3 DNA sequence: TGTGCCAGCAGTGCGGGAGTTCGGCTACGCAATGAGCAGTTCTTC.

This chain's CDR3 is CASSITGQPGNTIYF. The CDR3, as DNA: TGTGCCAGTAGTATAACAGGACAGCCTGGAAACACCATATATTTT. V gene TRBV19 combines with J gene TRBJ1-3, with D possibly TRBD1 on 6 matching bases. The CDR3 covers 15 residues. V lost 2 bases and J lost 2, with 10 bases in between. The germline V gene encodes CDR1 LNHDA and CDR2 SQIVND (reference sequence).

The chain links TRBV7-8 to TRBJ2-1; D is undetermined. Germline loops: CDR1 SGHVS, CDR2 FQNEAQ. The CDR3 length is 12 residues. Trimming stripped 2 bases from V and 9 bases from J, with 8 bases between. The chain's CDR3 is CASSLLYGEQFF. CDR3 nucleotide sequence: TGTGCCAGCAGCTTACTTTACGGTGAGCAGTTCTTC.

This clone was observed a handful of times. The V and J genes are TRBV4-1 and TRBJ1-2; no clear D gene. Trimming left V 0 bases short and J 1 base short, with 6 bases between. Germline V gives CDR1 MGHRA, CDR2 YSYEKL. This CDR3 contains 14 residues. The CDR3 DNA follows: TGCGCCAGCAGCCAAGACAAAAATAACTATGGCTACACCTTC. This encodes CASSQDKNNYGYTF.

This rearrangement joins TRBV3-1 (or the pseudogene TRBV3-2) to TRBJ1-5; no clear D. This CDR3 comprises 14 residues. From germline, CDR1 is LGHDT and CDR2 YNNKEL (reference sequence). The ends were cut back, 2 bases at V and 3 bases at J, with 8 bases in the middle. The CDR3 DNA follows: TGTGCCAGCAGCCAATGGAGAGACAATCAGCCCCAGCATTTT. This codes for CASSQWRDNQPQHF.

The CDR3 protein is CSAEAGLNTGELFF. DNA for the CDR3: TGCAGCGCCGAAGCGGGACTGAACACCGGGGAGCTGTTTTTT. V gene TRBV29-1 combines with J gene TRBJ2-2, with TRBD2 matching 7 bases. CDR3 size: 14 residues. The V and J ends lost 7 bases and 1 base, in that order; junction bases with no gene match: 6. Per the germline V gene, CDR1 is SQVTM and CDR2 is ANQGSEA.

The chain is built from TRBV5-5 and TRBJ1-1; 7 bases are a match to TRBD1. Germline trimming cut 1 base from V and 3 bases from J; bases unmatched to any gene: 0. CDR1 and CDR2 (germline): SGHKS, YYEKEE (reference sequence). The CDR3 spans 13 residues. CDR3 protein: CASSLQGDTEAFF. DNA for the CDR3: TGTGCCAGCAGCTTGCAGGGGGACACTGAAGCTTTCTTT.

The table lists this clone with a count of one. V gene TRBV29-1 combines with J gene TRBJ1-1; D is ambiguous. The V end was cut by 2 bases, the J end by 0 bases, with 10 bases between. The CDR3 loop spans 14 amino acids. Germline V CDR1 and CDR2: SQVTM, ANQGSEA. CDR3 in amino acids: CSVEPQLLNTEAFF. For the CDR3, the DNA is TGCAGCGTTGAACCACAGCTGTTGAACACTGAAGCTTTCTTT.

The V gene is TRBV3-1 (or the pseudogene TRBV3-2), the J gene TRBJ2-1; TRBD2 matches 12 bases. Germline V gives CDR1 LGHDT, CDR2 YNNKEL (reference sequence). This CDR3 is built from 16 residues. V lost 3 bases, J lost 9 bases, and 9 bases stayed unmatched. The CDR3 bases are TGTGCCAGCAGCCAGACCTCTAGCGGGAGGGGGGGTGAGCAGTTCTTC. This gives the protein CASSQTSSGRGGEQFF.

This clone occurred once. The chain uses TRBV6-2 or TRBV6-3 and TRBJ1-3; D not certain. This CDR3 has 15 amino acids. CDR1 is MNHEY and CDR2 is SVGEGT in the germline V gene. The germline V and J ends were trimmed by 5 bases and 0 bases, with 11 bases remaining between them. CDR3 loop: CASSDLGSSGNTIYF. CDR3 nucleotides: TGTGCCAGCAGTGATCTGGGGAGCTCTGGAAACACCATATATTTT.

This chain uses TRBV18 with TRBJ2-4; 8 bases match TRBD2. The ends lost 6 bases at V and 1 base at J; junction bases unmatched: 5. Germline V CDR1 and CDR2: KGHSH, LQKENI. The CDR3 extends over 15 amino acids. The CDR3 reads CASSPPGGAKNIQYF. DNA for the CDR3: TGTGCCAGCTCTCCCCCGGGGGGGGCCAAAAACATTCAGTACTTC.

This clone was detected only a few times. The chain combines TRBV6-5 with TRBJ2-5; tentatively, D is TRBD2 (6 bases). This CDR3 is 13 amino acids long. With 8 bases removed from V and 1 base from J, the gap between germline ends came to 11 bases. Germline CDR1 and CDR2: MNHEY and SVGAGI. This CDR3 is CASSDYSQETQYF. The CDR3 coding sequence is TGTGCCAGCTCGGACTATTCCCAAGAGACCCAGTACTTC.

V gene TRBV7-8 combines with J gene TRBJ2-5; unclear D gene. Germline values: CDR1 SGHVS, CDR2 FQNEAQ. V was pared by 5 bases and J by 2 bases, with 9 bases between. The CDR3 is 13 amino acids. For the CDR3, the DNA is TGTGCCAGCAGCCGTATCCAGCAAGAGACCCAGTACTTC. This encodes CASSRIQQETQYF.